This passage covers 20 T cell receptor beta chains from one sample sequenced in a study of CD8+ T cells in alopecia areata. Once RNA had been extracted, it was reverse transcribed into cDNA to act as the sequencing template. Sequencing was performed with immunoSEQ multiplex PCR; in TCRdb, only in-frame clones are kept and a portion is missing. The sample includes under 70,000 clones, approximately 60% seen only once; the top ten take over 15%. This specimen was CD8+ T cells sorted from blood, taken at week 0. The receptors stem from a human donor with alopecia areata.

Here the CDR3 reads CASSPVGILNEKLFF. The CDR3 nucleotides read TGCGCCAGCAGCCCCGTCGGGATACTTAATGAAAAACTGTTTTTT. The chain is built from TRBV4-1 and TRBJ1-4; no firm D call. With 4 bases removed from V and 4 bases from J, the gap between germline ends came to 13 bases. From germline, CDR1 is MGHRA and CDR2 YSYEKL. This CDR3 spans 15 amino acids.

The chain recombines TRBV27 with TRBJ1-4; D possibly corresponds to TRBD1 (6 bases). Deletions cut 2 bases from V and 8 bases from J, with 6 bases between. This CDR3 is 12 amino acids long. CDR1 is MNHEY, CDR2 SMNVEV, per germline (reference sequence). CDR3 bases: TGTGCCAGCAGTTTAAGGGGGGAAAAACTGTTTTTT. Amino acids: CASSLRGEKLFF.

This sequence joins TRBV5-1 and TRBJ2-6; D gene uncertain. Per germline, CDR1 SGHRS and CDR2 YFSETQ. The CDR3 runs to 14 residues. Trimming took 0 bases from V and 3 from J, leaving 4 bases between them. The DNA of the CDR3 is TGCGCCAGCAGCTTGGGACTTGGGGCCAACGTCCTGACTTTC. Translated, it gives CASSLGLGANVLTF.

The chain has TRBV7-9 and TRBJ1-1, with D unclear. Trimming removed 7 bases from V and 1 base from J, with 7 bases in between. Germline V gene lookup returns CDR1 SEHNR and CDR2 FQNEAQ (reference sequence). The CDR3 contains 12 residues. Here the CDR3 DNA reads TGTGCCAGCACCTTGGGGAACACTGAAGCTTTCTTT. Translating it yields CASTLGNTEAFF.

This chain joins TRBV9 and TRBJ2-7; 11 bases are shared with TRBD2. V was pared by 0 bases and J by 3 bases, with 14 bases of the junction left unmatched. Per germline, CDR1 SGDLS and CDR2 YYNGEE. The CDR3 totals 19 residues. CDR3 region: CASSVEGSGRGSPLYEQYF. CDR3 in DNA: TGTGCCAGCAGCGTAGAAGGTAGCGGGAGGGGGAGTCCTCTCTACGAGCAGTACTTC.

J is TRBJ2-3 and V is TRBV7-6, with D perhaps matching TRBD2 (6 bases). Looked up from germline, CDR1 is SGHVS and CDR2 is FNYEAQ. The CDR3 contains 15 residues. V was shortened by 2 bases and J by 4 bases, with 13 bases between the two germline ends. CDR3 sequence (DNA): TGTGCCAGCAGCTTAATAGCGGTTCAAGCAGATACGCAGTATTTT. Encoded protein: CASSLIAVQADTQYF. The variable domain in full, completed from reference TRBV7-6 and TRBJ2-3, reads GAGVSQSPRYKVTKRGQDVALRCDPISGHVSLYWYRQALGQGPEFLTYFNYEAQQDKSGLPNDRFSAERPEGSISTLTIQRTEQRDSAMYRCASSLIAVQADTQYFGPGTRLTVL.

The table lists this clone with many counts. The V call is TRBV9, the J call TRBJ2-2; 9 bases are shared with TRBD1. The junction had 10 bases not matched to a gene; V was cut back by 1 base and J by 6 bases. CDR1 and CDR2 from the germline V gene are SGDLS and YYNGEE. The length of the CDR3 is 17 residues. CDR3 nucleotide sequence: TGTGCCAGCAGCGTATATACAGGGGGCGCAATCCCCGGGGAGCTGTTTTTT. Residues: CASSVYTGGAIPGELFF. Variable domain in full (rest from reference TRBV9 and TRBJ2-2): DSGVTQTPKHLITATGQRVTLRCSPRSGDLSVYWYQQSLDQGLQFLIQYYNGEERAKGNILERFSAQQFPDLHSELNLSSLELGDSALYFCASSVYTGGAIPGELFFGEGSRLTVL.

The CDR3 DNA reads as TGTGCCAGCAGCCGAGCCCCGTGGGGGGCCTCGAGGGAGGGAGAGACCCAGTACTTC. It translates to CASSRAPWGASREGETQYF. The chain recombines TRBV9 with TRBJ2-5; D might be TRBD2 (7 bases). Trimming shortened V by 4 bases and J by 4 bases, and 29 bases separated the two germline ends. Germline values: CDR1 SGDLS, CDR2 YYNGEE. There are 19 residues in the CDR3. Full variable domain (remainder filled in from reference TRBV9 and TRBJ2-5): DSGVTQTPKHLITATGQRVTLRCSPRSGDLSVYWYQQSLDQGLQFLIQYYNGEERAKGNILERFSAQQFPDLHSELNLSSLELGDSALYFCASSRAPWGASREGETQYFGPGTRLLVL.

This clone has just a few counts. The chain employs TRBV6-1 and TRBJ2-3, with D maybe TRBD1 (5 bases). Germline CDR1 reads MNHNS; CDR2 reads SASEGT. V lost 3 bases and J lost 1, with 8 bases in between. The CDR3 spans 14 residues. CDR3 protein: CASSDPRGTDTQYF. The CDR3, as DNA: TGTGCCAGCAGTGATCCCAGGGGCACAGATACGCAGTATTTT.

Here the CDR3 DNA reads TGTGCCAGCAGTGACCCGACAGGGGGGTCCTACGAGCAGTACTTC. It yields the protein CASSDPTGGSYEQYF. The gene calls are TRBV25-1 and TRBJ2-7; 9 bases line up with TRBD1. CDR1 and CDR2 (germline): MGHDK, SYGVNS. The CDR3 is 15 amino acids. Trimming took 3 bases from V and 1 from J; bases not matched to a gene: 4.

This chain links TRBV18 with TRBJ1-2; 9 positions match TRBD1. The J segment lost 4 bases and the V segment lost 0 bases, leaving 3 bases of the junction unmatched. The CDR3 has 15 residues. In germline, CDR1 is KGHSH, CDR2 LQKENI. CDR3 sequence (DNA): TGTGCCAGCTCACCACCCACGGGACAGGGCTATGGCTACACCTTC. Encoded protein: CASSPPTGQGYGYTF.

The chain carries TRBV27 and TRBJ2-5; 8 bases map to TRBD1. Germline CDR1 MNHEY, CDR2 SMNVEV (reference sequence). The V gene end was trimmed by 5 bases and the J gene end by 2 bases; junction bases not matched to a gene: 7. This CDR3 comprises 15 residues. The CDR3 sequence is CASSRTGSSQETQYF. The CDR3 nucleotides are TGTGCCAGCAGTCGGACAGGGTCTAGTCAAGAGACCCAGTACTTC.

The V and J genes are TRBV7-2 and TRBJ2-6; D may match TRBD1 or TRBD2 (5 bases each). Trimming stripped 4 bases from V and 2 bases from J, with 12 bases between. This CDR3 contains 16 residues. Germline V gives CDR1 SGHTA, CDR2 FQGNSA. CDR3 nucleotide sequence: TGTGCCAGCAGCTGGGACCCCTCTCCTGGGGCCAACGTCCTGACTTTC. This gives the protein CASSWDPSPGANVLTF.

This sequence joins TRBV7-9 and TRBJ2-1, with D possibly being TRBD2 (6 bases). With 6 bases removed from V and 2 bases from J, the gap between germline ends came to 14 bases. The CDR3 length is 15 residues. The germline V gene encodes CDR1 SEHNR and CDR2 FQNEAQ (reference sequence). CDR3 DNA sequence: TGTGCCAGCAGTCTCGGGACTGACCCCTACAATGAGCAGTTCTTC. This gives the protein CASSLGTDPYNEQFF.

This clone was observed a handful of times. The chain couples TRBV7-3 to TRBJ2-1, with 14 bases matching TRBD2. The V segment lost 4 bases and the J segment 8 bases; nucleotides outside the gene matches: 1. The CDR3 totals 14 residues. Germline CDR1 is SGHTA and CDR2 is FQGTGA. This CDR3 is CASSWGLAGDEQFF. Written as DNA, the CDR3 is TGTGCCAGCAGCTGGGGACTAGCGGGAGATGAGCAGTTCTTC. The variable domain in full, completed from reference TRBV7-3 and TRBJ2-1, reads GAGVSQTPSNKVTEKGKYVELRCDPISGHTALYWYRQSLGQGPEFLIYFQGTGAADDSGLPNDRFFAVRPEGSVSTLKIQRTERGDSAVYLCASSWGLAGDEQFFGPGTRLTVL.

The chain has TRBV29-1 and TRBJ1-2; D is perhaps TRBD1 (5 bases). Germline V gives CDR1 SQVTM, CDR2 ANQGSEA. Trimming removed 4 bases at V and 1 base at J, with 16 bases between. The CDR3 has 15 amino acids. The DNA of the CDR3 is TGCAGCGTTGTCGTCAGGGTCCCACGTAACTATGGCTACACCTTC. This gives the protein CSVVVRVPRNYGYTF.

This clone was seen a few times. The chain employs TRBV29-1 and TRBJ1-1; possibly TRBD1 for D (6 bases). The germline gives CDR1 SQVTM, CDR2 ANQGSEA. The CDR3 is made up of 15 amino acids. V was pared by 3 bases and J by 2 bases, with 16 bases between. Here the CDR3 DNA reads TGCAGCGTTGACACCGTCGGACAGCCCAACACTGAAGCTTTCTTT. Protein sequence: CSVDTVGQPNTEAFF.

The V call is TRBV5-1, the J call TRBJ2-6; D ambiguous. V lost 4 bases and J 0 bases, leaving 11 bases between the germline ends. CDR1 and CDR2 from the germline V gene are SGHRS and YFSETQ. The CDR3 covers 16 residues. CDR3 in DNA: TGCGCCAGCAGCCACGGGTTTAACTCTGGGGCCAACGTCCTGACTTTC. Encoded protein: CASSHGFNSGANVLTF.

The rearrangement joins TRBV28 to TRBJ2-1; 8 positions match TRBD2. V lost 5 bases and J lost 6; bases outside the gene matches: 12. CDR3 length equals 16 residues. The V gene's germline CDR1 is MDHEN and CDR2 SYDVKM. CDR3 sequence: CASSPTVLAAGNEQFF. The CDR3 region has the DNA TGTGCCAGCAGTCCAACCGTACTAGCGGCAGGCAATGAGCAGTTCTTC.

There are a few counts of this clone. The chain uses TRBV7-6 and TRBJ1-2, with TRBD1 matching over 10 bases. Germline assignment: CDR1 SGHVS and CDR2 FNYEAQ. The CDR3 extends over 15 amino acids. The junction had 3 bases not matched to a gene; V was cut back by 5 bases and J by 0 bases. DNA for the CDR3: TGTGCCAGCAGCCCGGGACAGGGGACTAACTATGGCTACACCTTC. Its protein is CASSPGQGTNYGYTF.